This entry concerns a single T cell receptor (beta chain). These data belong to a study of blood T cell repertoires in COVID-19. Using immunoSEQ multiplex PCR, the repertoire was profiled, and TCRdb retains in-frame clones only, with some absent. The data show about 200,000 clones, around nine tenths seen once. Cohort allocation depended upon clinical history that participants reported. The specimen sequenced was PBMCs or T cells enriched from blood (not recorded which). The sequence came from a woman aged 25 to 39 who had been exposed to COVID-19.

The CDR3 DNA reads as TGTGCCACCGGCCCCGGACTAGTCGCCGGGGAGCTGTTTTTT. This codes for CATGPGLVAGELFF. This rearrangement joins TRBV24-1 to TRBJ2-2; 7 bases align to TRBD2. The CDR3 is 14 amino acids. The V gene's germline CDR1 is KGHDR and CDR2 SFDVKD. After removal of 9 bases from V and 6 bases from J, the junction contained 9 bases not matched to a gene.